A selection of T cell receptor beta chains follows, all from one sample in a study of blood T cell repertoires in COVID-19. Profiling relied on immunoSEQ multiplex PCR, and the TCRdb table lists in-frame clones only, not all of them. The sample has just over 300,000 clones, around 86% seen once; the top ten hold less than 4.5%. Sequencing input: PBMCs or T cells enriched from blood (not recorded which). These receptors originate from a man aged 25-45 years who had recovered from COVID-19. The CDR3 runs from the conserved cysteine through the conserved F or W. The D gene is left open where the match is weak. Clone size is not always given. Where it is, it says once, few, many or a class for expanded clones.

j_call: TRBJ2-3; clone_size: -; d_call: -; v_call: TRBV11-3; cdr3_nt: TGTGCCAGCCTCGGCACAGATACGCAGTATTTT; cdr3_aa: CASLGTDTQYF
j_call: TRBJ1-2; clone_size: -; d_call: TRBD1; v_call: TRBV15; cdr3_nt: TGTGCCACCAGCAGACTTAGGACAGGCGTCGGCTACACCTTC; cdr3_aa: CATSRLRTGVGYTF
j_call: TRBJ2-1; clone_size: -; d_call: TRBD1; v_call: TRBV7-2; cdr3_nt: TGTGCCAGCAGCACCGCGACAGGGGTGGCCGAGCAGTTCTTC; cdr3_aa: CASSTATGVAEQFF
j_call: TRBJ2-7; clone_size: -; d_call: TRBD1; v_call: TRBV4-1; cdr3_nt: TGCGCCAGCAGCCAAGGTGGGGACAGGGGGCTTTTCGAGCAGTACTTC; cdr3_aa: CASSQGGDRGLFEQYF
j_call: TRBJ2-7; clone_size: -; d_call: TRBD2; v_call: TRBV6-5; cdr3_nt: TGTGCCAGCAGCAGACTAGCGGGAGTCTGGGAGCAGTACTTC; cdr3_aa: CASSRLAGVWEQYF
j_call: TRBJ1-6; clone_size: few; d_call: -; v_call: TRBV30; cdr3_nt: TGTGCCTGGAGTGCAGGCTTAGAAAATTCACCCCTCCACTTT; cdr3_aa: CAWSAGLENSPLHF
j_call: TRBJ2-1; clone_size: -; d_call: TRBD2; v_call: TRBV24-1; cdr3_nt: TGTGCCACCAGCGGACTAGGCGGGAGAAATGAGCAGTTCTTC; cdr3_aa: CATSGLGGRNEQFF
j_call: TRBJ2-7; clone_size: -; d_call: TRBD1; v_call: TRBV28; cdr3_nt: TGTGCCAGCAGTCGGGACAGGGGGTTCTACGAGCAGTACTTC; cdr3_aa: CASSRDRGFYEQYF
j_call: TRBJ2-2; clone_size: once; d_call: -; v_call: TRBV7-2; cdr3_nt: TGTGCCAGCAGCTTAGTCATGAACACCGGGGAGCTGTTTTTT; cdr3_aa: CASSLVMNTGELFF
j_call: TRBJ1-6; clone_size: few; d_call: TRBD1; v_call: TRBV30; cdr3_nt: TGTGCCTGGAGTACTTCCGGGACAGGGAGCTCCTATAATTCACCCCTCCACTTT; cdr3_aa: CAWSTSGTGSSYNSPLHF
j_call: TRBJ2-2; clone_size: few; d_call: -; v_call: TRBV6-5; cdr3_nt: TGTGCCAGCAGTTACCGACAGGGGAGGGCCGGGGAGCTGTTTTTT; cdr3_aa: CASSYRQGRAGELFF
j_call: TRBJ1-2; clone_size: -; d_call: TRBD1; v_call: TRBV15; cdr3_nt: TGTGCCACCAGCAGAGAGTTAGGGGGACAGGGACCTACCGGCTACACCTTC; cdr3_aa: CATSRELGGQGPTGYTF
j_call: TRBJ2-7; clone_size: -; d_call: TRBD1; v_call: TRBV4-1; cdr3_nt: TGCGCCAGCAGCCAAGTCTCGACAGGGATCTACGAGCAGTACTTC; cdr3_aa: CASSQVSTGIYEQYF
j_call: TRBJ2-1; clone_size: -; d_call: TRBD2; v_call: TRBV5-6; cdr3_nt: TGTGCCAGCAGGCGCACTAGCGGCCTTTCCTACAATGAGCAGTTCTTC; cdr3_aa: CASRRTSGLSYNEQFF
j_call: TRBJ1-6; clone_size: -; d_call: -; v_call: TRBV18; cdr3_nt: TGTGCCAGCTCGCTTTCCGGGGATTCACCCCTCCACTTT; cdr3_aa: CASSLSGDSPLHF
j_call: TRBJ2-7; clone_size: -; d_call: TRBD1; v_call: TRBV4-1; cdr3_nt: TGCGCCAGCAGTCCAGACAGGGGGTTTTCCTACGAGCAGTACTTC; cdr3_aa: CASSPDRGFSYEQYF
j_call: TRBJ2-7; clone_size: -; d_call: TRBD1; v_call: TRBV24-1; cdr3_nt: TGTGCCACCAGTGACCCCGGGACAGGTAACACCTACGAGCAGTACTTC; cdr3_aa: CATSDPGTGNTYEQYF
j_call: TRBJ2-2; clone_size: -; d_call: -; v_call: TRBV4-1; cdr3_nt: TGCGCCAGCAGCCAAGGGTCAGCGGGCAGGAACACCGGGGAGCTGTTTTTT; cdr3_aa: CASSQGSAGRNTGELFF
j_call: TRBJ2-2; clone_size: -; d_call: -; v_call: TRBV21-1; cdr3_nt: TGTGCCAGCAGCAAAAAGACGAGACAGACCTACACCGGGGAGCTGTTTTTT; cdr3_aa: CASSKKTRQTYTGELFF
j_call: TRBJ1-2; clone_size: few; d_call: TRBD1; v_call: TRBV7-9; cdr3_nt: TGTGCCAGCAGCATCTCCGGGACAGGGGGCGGTAACTATGGCTACACCTTC; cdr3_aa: CASSISGTGGGNYGYTF
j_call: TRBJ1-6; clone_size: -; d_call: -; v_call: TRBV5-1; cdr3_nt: TGCGCCAGCAGCCCGACAGGATTAAGCTCCTATAATTCACCCCTCCACTTT; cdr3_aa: CASSPTGLSSYNSPLHF
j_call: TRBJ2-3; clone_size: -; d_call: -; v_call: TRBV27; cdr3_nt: TGTGCCAGCAGTTCTCCACCTAGTGGCACAGATACGCAGTATTTT; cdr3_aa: CASSSPPSGTDTQYF
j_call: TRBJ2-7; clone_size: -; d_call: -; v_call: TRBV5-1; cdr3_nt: TGCGCCAGCAGCTCCACGGGGAGCTCCTACGAGCAGTACTTC; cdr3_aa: CASSSTGSSYEQYF
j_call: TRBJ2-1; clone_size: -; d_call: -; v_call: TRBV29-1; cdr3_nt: TGCAGCGTCGCCGGGAACGCCAATGAGCAGTTCTTC; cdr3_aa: CSVAGNANEQFF
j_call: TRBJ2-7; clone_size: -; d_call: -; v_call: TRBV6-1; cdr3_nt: TGTGCCAGCAGTGAAGCTGGCAGGGACTACGAGCAGTACTTC; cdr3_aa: CASSEAGRDYEQYF
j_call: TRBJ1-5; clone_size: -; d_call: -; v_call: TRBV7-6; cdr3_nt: TGTGCCAGCAGCTTCCTCAATCAGCCCCAGCATTTT; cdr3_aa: CASSFLNQPQHF
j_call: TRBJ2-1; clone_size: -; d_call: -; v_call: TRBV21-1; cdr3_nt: TGTGCCAGCAGCAGTATTGGCGGGAGTTCCCACAATGAGCAGTTCTTC; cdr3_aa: CASSSIGGSSHNEQFF
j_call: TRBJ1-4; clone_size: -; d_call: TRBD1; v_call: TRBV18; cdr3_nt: TGTGCCAGCTCTCTGAAACCGGGACAGGGATTTGCAACTAATGAAAAACTGTTTTTT; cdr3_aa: CASSLKPGQGFATNEKLFF
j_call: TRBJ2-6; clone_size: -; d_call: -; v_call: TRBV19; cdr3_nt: TGTGCCAGTAGTATCTTCGCGTCCGGGGCCAACGTCCTGACTTTC; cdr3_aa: CASSIFASGANVLTF
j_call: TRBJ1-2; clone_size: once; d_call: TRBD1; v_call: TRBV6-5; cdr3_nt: TGTGCCAGCACCCCGGGACAGGGGGCGCGGTATGGCTACACCTTC; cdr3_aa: CASTPGQGARYGYTF
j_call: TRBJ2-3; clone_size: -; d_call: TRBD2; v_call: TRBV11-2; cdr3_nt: TGTGCCAGCAGCTCACCCCGGGGGGGCACAGATACGCAGTATTTT; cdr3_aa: CASSSPRGGTDTQYF
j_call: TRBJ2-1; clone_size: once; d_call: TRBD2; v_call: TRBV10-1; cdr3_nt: TGCGCCAGCAGTGACGGCGGGGGGCTAAATGAGCAGTTCTTC; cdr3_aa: CASSDGGGLNEQFF
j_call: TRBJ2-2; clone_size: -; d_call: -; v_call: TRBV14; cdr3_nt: TGTGCCAGCAGCCAAGATAAGGGGCGGATCAACACCGGGGAGCTGTTTTTT; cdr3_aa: CASSQDKGRINTGELFF
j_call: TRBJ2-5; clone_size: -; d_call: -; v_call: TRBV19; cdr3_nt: TGTGCCAGTAGTATAAGACAGCGTCACCAAGAGACCCAGTACTTC; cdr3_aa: CASSIRQRHQETQYF
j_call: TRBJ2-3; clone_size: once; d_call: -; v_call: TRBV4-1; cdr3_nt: TGCGCCAGCAGCCAAGATCCTCGAGGGCGTGGCCGCTACACAGATACGCAGTATTTT; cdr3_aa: CASSQDPRGRGRYTDTQYF
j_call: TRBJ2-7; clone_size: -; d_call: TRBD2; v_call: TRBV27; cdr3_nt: TGTGCCAGCATGGGTCCACTAGCGGGAGTGGGGGAGCAGTACTTC; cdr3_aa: CASMGPLAGVGEQYF
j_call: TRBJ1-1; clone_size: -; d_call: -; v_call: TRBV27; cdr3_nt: TGTGCCAGCAGTCCAATGACAGGGAACACTGAAGCTTTCTTT; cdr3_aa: CASSPMTGNTEAFF
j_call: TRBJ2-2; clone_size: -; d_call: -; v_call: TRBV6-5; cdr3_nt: TGTGCCAGCAGTTATAGGCTAGCTGGCCCCGGGGAGCTGTTTTTT; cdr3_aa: CASSYRLAGPGELFF
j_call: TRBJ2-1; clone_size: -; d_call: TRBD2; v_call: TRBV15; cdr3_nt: TGTGCCACCAGCCCCCAAACACCGCAGCTAGCGGAACCTCGCTCCTACAATGAGCAGTTCTTC; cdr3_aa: CATSPQTPQLAEPRSYNEQFF
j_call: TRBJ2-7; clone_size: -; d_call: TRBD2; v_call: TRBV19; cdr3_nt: TGTGCCAGTAACCCCGGACTAGCGGCTTACGAGCAGTACTTC; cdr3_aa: CASNPGLAAYEQYF